What follows are 2 T cell receptor beta chains derived from one specimen sequenced in a study of OX40 agonist ivuxolimab in advanced cancers. TCRdb keeps only in-frame clones here, not all; method: immunoSEQ multiplex PCR. Found here are over 50,000 clones, 70% to 90% of them singletons; the top ten hold roughly 1.9%. Sequencing was performed on CD4+ or CD8+ T cells sorted from blood, taken in a trial of the OX40 agonist ivuxolimab. Receptors were obtained from an adult with an advanced solid tumor such as melanoma, head and neck, liver or kidney cancer.

This rearrangement joins TRBV5-6 to TRBJ2-1; 12 nucleotides match TRBD1. The germline CDR1 and CDR2 sequences are SGHDT and YYEEEE. J was trimmed by 9 bases and V by 4 bases; bases with no gene match: 11. The CDR3 loop spans 16 amino acids. DNA of the CDR3: TGTGCCAGCAGCCCCAACCCGGGACAGGGGGCTAGTGAGCAGTTCTTC. Amino acid sequence: CASSPNPGQGASEQFF.

The J gene is TRBJ2-3, the V gene TRBV21-1; TRBD1, the table's D call, lacks a check against the DNA. TRBV21-1 is noted as a pseudogene. The CDR3 length is 16 residues. This CDR3 reads CASRFQDRSSTDTQYF. CDR3 nucleotides: TGTGCCAGCAGATTTCAGGACAGGTCGAGTACAGATACGCAGTATTTT.